A single T cell receptor (beta chain) is shown here with its context. A single record per CDR3 protein comes from TCRdb applying MiXCR to the RT-PCR reads. This table has about a million distinct CDR3 sequences, around 17% appearing once. The record originates from a study of patients and donors after allogeneic stem cell transplantation. Per the germline V gene, CDR1 is MNHNS and CDR2 is SASEGT. The CDR3 is 16 amino acids. V was pared by 5 bases and J by 5 bases, with 12 bases of the junction left unmatched. The receptor was derived from a human donor who was either an allogeneic HSCT recipient or a stem cell or donor lymphocyte infusion donor (not recorded which). It is not recorded whose cells these are; they may come from a transplant donor. The chain uses TRBV6-1 and TRBJ1-2; the match to TRBD1 covers 9 bases. The sample comprised blood, either unsorted or a sorted T cell fraction (not recorded which). In nucleotides, the CDR3 is TGTGCCAGCAGTCCGTGGGGACAGGGTCAGGGATATGGCTACACCTTC. Translated: CASSPWGQGQGYGYTF.